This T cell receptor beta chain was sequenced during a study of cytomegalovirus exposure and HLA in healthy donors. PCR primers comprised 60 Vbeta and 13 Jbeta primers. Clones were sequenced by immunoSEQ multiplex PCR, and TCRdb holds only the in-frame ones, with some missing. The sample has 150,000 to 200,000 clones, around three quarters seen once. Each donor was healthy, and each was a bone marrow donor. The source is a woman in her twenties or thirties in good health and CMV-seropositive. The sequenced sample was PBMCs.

This CDR3 is CASSVDLNYGYTF. The CDR3 DNA reads TGTGCCAGCAGCGTAGATCTTAACTATGGCTACACCTTC. V usage is TRBV9 and J usage is TRBJ1-2, with unresolved D. CDR1 is SGDLS and CDR2 is YYNGEE in the germline V gene. CDR3 length: 13 residues. Trimming stripped 0 bases from V and 1 base from J, with 4 bases between.